This T cell receptor beta chain was sequenced during a study of blood T cell repertoires in COVID-19. Clones were read by immunoSEQ multiplex PCR, and TCRdb kept only the in-frame ones, dropping some. The data show over 200,000 clones, under 90% seen once. There are 13 residues in the CDR3. Germline assignment: CDR1 MGHDK and CDR2 SYGVNS. Deletions cut 1 base from V and 7 bases from J, with 11 bases between. This sequence originates from an elderly woman with COVID-19, enrolled during active disease. Input material: peripheral blood. The V gene is TRBV25-1, the J gene TRBJ2-7; D may be TRBD1 (5 bases). CDR3 nucleotide sequence: TGTGCCAGCAGTGAATGGAGCAGGGATGAGCAGTACTTC. This encodes CASSEWSRDEQYF.